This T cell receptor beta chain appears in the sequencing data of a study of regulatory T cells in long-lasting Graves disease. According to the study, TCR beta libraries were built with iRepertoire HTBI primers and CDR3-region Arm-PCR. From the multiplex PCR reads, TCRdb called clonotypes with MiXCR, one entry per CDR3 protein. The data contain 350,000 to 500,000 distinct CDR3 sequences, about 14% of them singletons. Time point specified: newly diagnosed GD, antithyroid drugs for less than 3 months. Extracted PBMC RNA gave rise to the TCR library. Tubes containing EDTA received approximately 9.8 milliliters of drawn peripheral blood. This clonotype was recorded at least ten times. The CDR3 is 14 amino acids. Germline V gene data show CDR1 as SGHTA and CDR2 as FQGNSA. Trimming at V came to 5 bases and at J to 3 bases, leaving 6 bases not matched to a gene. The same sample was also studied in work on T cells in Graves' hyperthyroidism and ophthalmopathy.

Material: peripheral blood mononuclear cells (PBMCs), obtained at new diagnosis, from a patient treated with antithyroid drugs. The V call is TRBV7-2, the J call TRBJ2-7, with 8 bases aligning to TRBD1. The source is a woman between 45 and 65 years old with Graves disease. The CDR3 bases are TGTGCCAGCAGCCCCCGGGACAGGCTCTACGAGCAGTACTTC. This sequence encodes CASSPRDRLYEQYF.